What follows describes a single T cell receptor (beta chain). Its antigen is unknown. These data are taken from a study of T cell responses to AZD1222 COVID-19 vaccine. Study results and caveats: With dominance at 160-218 and 743-854, vaccine-associated CD4 TCRs spanned spike.

The data were produced by immunoSEQ multiplex PCR, yet TCRdb's version contains in-frame clones alone and is incomplete. The sample yields 200,000 or so clones, 85% to 90% seen once. Material: peripheral blood, obtained on day 0 of AZD1222 vaccination. The receptor was derived from an adult in good health.

CDR3 sequence (DNA): TGTGCCAGCAGCGTATCTATCTACAATGAGCAGTTCTTC. Translated: CASSVSIYNEQFF. The genes are TRBV5-5 and TRBJ2-1; D remains unclear. Trimming cost V 4 bases and J 3 bases, with 8 bases left between them. Germline V CDR1 and CDR2: SGHKS, YYEKEE (reference sequence). This CDR3 spans 13 amino acids.